This TCR beta chain comes out of a study of blood T cells in healthy people across ages. Whole-study findings and limits: Long-lived and aged donors differed, with more naive CD4+ cells and higher diversity in the long-lived.

PCR was performed a second time for 7 to 11 cycles using a sample-barcoded 5' primer and a J-beta primer mix. TCRdb re-called the 5' RACE reads with MiXCR, one entry per CDR3 protein. This sample carries 850,000 to 1,300,000 distinct CDR3 sequences, over 35% of them seen once, and the ten largest clones take around 18%. Germline V gene data show CDR1 as SGHAT and CDR2 as FQDESV (reference sequence). The CDR3 consists of 17 residues. The trim removed 5 bases at V and 9 bases at J, leaving 18 bases unmatched. In regard to this clonotype: Its specificity is unknown.

Material for sequencing was blood. The chain is built from TRBV11-1 and TRBJ2-1; TRBD1 matches 8 bases. The clonotype comes from a woman aged 60-75 years in good health. CDR3 nucleotides: TGTGCCAGCAGCCCAAGTGGCGGGGCAGGGGGCCGGAGTGAGCAGTTCTTC. This gives the protein CASSPSGGAGGRSEQFF.